These 2 T cell receptor beta chains originate from one sample sequenced in a study of beta chain features in type 1 diabetes. Sequencing targeted expressed TCRB transcripts, as all isolated RNA had been reverse transcribed. The assay was immunoSEQ multiplex PCR, and TCRdb's table has in-frame clones only and misses some. The table has about 250,000 clones, roughly an eighth seen once. Sample: naive CD4+ T cells from blood. These TCRs come from a woman aged 40 to 55 in good health.

The rearrangement uses TRBV7-9 and TRBJ1-6, with TRBD1 identical over 7 bases. This CDR3 spans 15 amino acids. The ends lost 5 bases at V and 9 bases at J; junction bases unmatched: 10. CDR1 and CDR2 from the germline V gene are SEHNR and FQNEAQ (reference sequence). CDR3 DNA: TGTGCCAGCAGCACCGGACAGGCCCTAAGTTCACCCCTCCACTTT. Residues: CASSTGQALSSPLHF.

The chain carries TRBV29-1 and TRBJ2-2, with D perhaps matching TRBD1 (5 bases). This CDR3 region has 13 residues. V shed 6 bases and J shed 1 base, with 9 bases lying between them. Germline loops: CDR1 SQVTM, CDR2 ANQGSEA. CDR3 residues: CSVLQVNTGELFF. CDR3 nucleotides: TGCAGCGTGTTACAGGTGAACACCGGGGAGCTGTTTTTT.